The rows below give T cell receptor beta chains drawn from one sample of a study of tumor and adjacent non-tumor tissue in lung cancer. TCRdb itself ran the multiplex PCR reads through MiXCR, one entry per CDR3 protein. The data hold 60,000 to 65,000 distinct CDR3 sequences, with around 64% observed a single time. Source material: distant non-tumor lung tissue. The receptors were sampled from a man in his 70s with non-small cell lung cancer. The CDR3 runs from the conserved cysteine through the conserved F or W. The D gene is left open where the match is weak. Clone size is not always given. Where it is, it says once, few, many or a class for expanded clones.

V,D,size,J,CDR3,DNA
TRBV11-3,TRBD2,NA,TRBJ2-3,CASSSQTSWSPDTRYF,TGTGCCAGCAGCTCGCAGACTAGCTGGAGCCCAGATACGCGATATTTT
TRBV5-6,NA,NA,TRBJ2-7,CAASLSSSEQYF,TGTGCCGCCAGCTTGTCCAGTAGCGAGCAGTACTTC
TRBV29-1,NA,many,TRBJ2-2,CSVGGPTGELFF,TGCAGCGTTGGGGGCCCCACCGGGGAGCTGTTTTTT
TRBV10-2,NA,few,TRBJ2-3,CANSGGTDTQYF,TGCGCTAACAGTGGAGGCACAGATACGCAGTATTTT
TRBV4-1,TRBD1,NA,TRBJ1-5,CASSQQDRGNQLQHF,TGCGCCAGCAGCCAACAAGACAGGGGGAACCAGCTCCAGCATTTT
TRBV20-1,TRBD2,many,TRBJ2-3,CSAIEASGDVTDTQYF,TGCAGTGCTATAGAGGCTAGCGGGGATGTCACAGATACGCAGTATTTT
TRBV20-1,NA,NA,TRBJ2-2,CSVVSPMNTGELFF,TGCAGTGTAGTCAGCCCAATGAACACCGGGGAGCTGTTTTTT
TRBV11-2,NA,NA,TRBJ2-5,CSSSLERTNQETQYF,TGTTCCAGCAGCTTAGAACGGACCAACCAAGAGACCCAGTACTTC
TRBV11-2,TRBD2,NA,TRBJ2-6,CAISSRGGSSGANVLTF,TGTGCCATCAGCTCCCGGGGGGGTAGCTCTGGGGCCAACGTCCTGACATTT
TRBV12-3/TRBV12-4,NA,NA,TRBJ2-5,CTSSSPFGTREETQYF,TGTACCAGCAGTTCCCCCTTTGGGACAAGGGAAGAGACCCAGTACTTC
TRBV12-3/TRBV12-4,NA,NA,TRBJ2-2,CVSSLEGLPLSGELFF,TGTGTCAGCAGTTTAGAGGGACTTCCTTTGTCCGGGGAGCTGTTTTTT
TRBV4-1,NA,NA,TRBJ2-3,CASIQGILTTDTQYF,TGCGCCAGCATCCAAGGGATCCTTACCACAGATACGCAGTATTTT
TRBV28,TRBD2,NA,TRBJ2-7,CASSLPGLAPYEQYF,TGTGCCAGCAGTTTGCCTGGACTAGCTCCTTACGAGCAGTACTTC
TRBV5-1,NA,NA,TRBJ2-1,CAGSLGVGGRHYSYNEQFF,TGCGCCGGCAGCTTGGGCGTAGGTGGCAGACATTACTCCTACAATGAGCAGTTCTTC
TRBV28,TRBD2,many,TRBJ2-7,CASSLSPWTSDIVREQYF,TGTGCCAGCAGTTTATCTCCTTGGACTAGCGATATTGTCCGCGAGCAGTACTTC
TRBV10-2,NA,many,TRBJ2-5,CASSVGDTGETQYF,TGCGCCAGCAGTGTAGGGGACACGGGAGAGACCCAGTACTTC
TRBV11-2,NA,NA,TRBJ1-6,CASSLTLNNSPLHF,TGCGCCAGCAGCTTGACACTTAATAATTCACCCCTCCACTTT
TRBV14,TRBD2,NA,TRBJ2-1,CASSPRGNERFF,TGTGCCAGCAGCCCGCGGGGGAATGAGCGGTTCTTC
TRBV5-1,NA,NA,TRBJ2-1,CASSPRRLPNEQSF,TGCGCCAGCAGCCCGAGGAGATTGCCAAATGAGCAGTCCTTC
TRBV2,NA,NA,TRBJ2-1,CASSEARGEDSGQFF,TGTGCCAGCAGTGAAGCGCGTGGGGAGGACAGCGGGCAGTTCTTC
TRBV11-2,TRBD2,NA,TRBJ2-6,CASSSRGDSSGASVLAF,TGTGCCAGCAGCTCCCGGGGGGATAGCTCTGGGGCCAGCGTCCTGGCTTTC
TRBV29-1,NA,NA,TRBJ2-1,CSTDDQSSCNEQFF,TGCAGCACTGACGACCAGAGCTCCTGCAATGAGCAGTTCTTC
TRBV29-1,NA,NA,TRBJ2-4,CSVMGPENIQYF,TGTAGCGTTATGGGCCCCGAGAACATTCAGTACTTC
TRBV29-1,NA,many,TRBJ2-7,CSVDNGYEQYF,TGCAGCGTTGATAACGGCTACGAGCAGTACTTC
TRBV11-3,NA,NA,TRBJ2-4,CARSLNAGQTKNIQYF,TGTGCCAGGAGCTTAAACGCGGGGCAAACCAAAAACATTCAATACTTC
TRBV5-4,NA,many,TRBJ2-5,CASSGKGRVEYTQYF,TGTGCCAGCAGCGGCAAAGGACGGGTCGAATATACCCAGTACTTC
TRBV4-1,TRBD2,NA,TRBJ2-7,CASSHGRLASSYGQYF,TGCGCCAGCAGCCACGGGAGGCTAGCGAGCTCCTACGGGCAGTACTTC
TRBV20-1,NA,many,TRBJ2-1,CSARPPRAGALNEQFF,TGCAGTGCTAGACCCCCGAGGGCGGGGGCGCTCAATGAGCAGTTCTTC
TRBV6-1,NA,NA,TRBJ2-1,CASSNPGPARKHEQFF,TGTGCCAGCAGTAACCCCGGACCAGCGCGGAAGCATGAGCAGTTCTTC
TRBV6-1,NA,few,TRBJ1-6,CASSEISTGSPPHF,TGTGCTAGCAGTGAAATCTCGACAGGTTCACCCCCCCACTTT
TRBV5-4,TRBD1,few,TRBJ1-4,CANSSNRGLNEKLFF,TGTGCAAACAGCTCAAACAGGGGACTTAATGAAAAACTGTTTTTT